The 25 T cell receptor beta chains in this list originate from one sample, sequenced in a study of CD8+ T cells in alopecia areata. Sequencing relied on a cDNA template that was reverse transcribed from extracted RNA. Sequencing was performed with immunoSEQ multiplex PCR; in TCRdb, only in-frame clones are kept and a portion is missing. The sample holds around 150,000 clones; around three fifths are singletons and the top ten take 14%. Described treatment: oral pan-JAK inhibitor, 5-10 mg twice daily. The sample here was CD4+ T cells sorted from blood, taken at week 24, from a patient treated with tofacitinib. Receptors were obtained from a human donor with alopecia areata.

This clone was observed a few times. V and J are TRBV27 and TRBJ2-1; D is unclear. The CDR3 is 13 amino acids. CDR1 is MNHEY, CDR2 SMNVEV, per germline (reference sequence). Deletions cut 3 bases from V and 8 bases from J, with 11 bases between. CDR3 region: CASSFDIRYEQFF. CDR3 DNA sequence: TGTGCCAGCAGTTTCGACATAAGGTATGAGCAGTTCTTC.

The gene calls are TRBV27 and TRBJ1-2; TRBD1 is a possible D gene (5 bases). The CDR3 runs 13 residues. V was trimmed by 3 bases and J by 4 bases, leaving 9 bases between them. Germline CDR1 and CDR2: MNHEY and SMNVEV (reference sequence). For the CDR3, the DNA is TGTGCCAGCAGTTTCCAGGGTCCCTATGGCTACACCTTC. The encoded protein is CASSFQGPYGYTF.

The gene calls are TRBV4-1 and TRBJ2-2; D gene uncertain. CDR1 is MGHRA, CDR2 YSYEKL, per germline. The CDR3 spans 13 residues. The V gene lost 1 base and the J gene lost 7 bases, with 7 bases spanning the gap. CDR3 sequence (DNA): TGCGCCAGCAGCCAAGCCGTGGACGGGGAGCTGTTTTTT. Its protein is CASSQAVDGELFF.

This clone came up a few times. The CDR3 bases are TGCAGCGTTAAGAGCGTCCTCACAGATACGCAGTATTTT. It yields the protein CSVKSVLTDTQYF. The rearrangement joins TRBV29-1 to TRBJ2-3; D remains ambiguous. Deletions cut 5 bases from V and 2 bases from J, with 11 bases between. In germline, CDR1 is SQVTM, CDR2 ANQGSEA. The CDR3 runs 13 residues.

A few counts support this clone. The genes are TRBV4-2 and TRBJ2-5; 12 positions match TRBD2. Trimming cost V 0 bases and J 1 base; bases outside gene matches: 6. This CDR3 region has 18 residues. CDR1 LGHNA and CDR2 YNFKEQ come from the germline V gene. The CDR3 DNA reads as TGTGCCAGCAGCCAAGAAGGGGCTAGCGGGGGGGCCCAAGAGACCCAGTACTTC. Its protein is CASSQEGASGGAQETQYF.

The J gene is TRBJ1-2, the V gene TRBV30; unclear D gene. With 3 bases removed from V and 8 bases from J, the gap between germline ends came to 10 bases. Germline V gene data show CDR1 as GTSNPN and CDR2 as SVGIG (reference sequence). CDR3 length: 11 residues. CDR3 bases: TGTGCCTGGAGGGTCGGGAGCGGCTACACCTTC. Its translation: CAWRVGSGYTF.

This clone was detected only a few times. V usage is TRBV30 and J usage is TRBJ2-2, with TRBD1 matching 7 bases. Germline V lookup: CDR1 GTSNPN, CDR2 SVGIG (reference sequence). The V and J ends lost 2 bases and 1 base, in that order; junction bases with no gene match: 13. This CDR3 spans 18 amino acids. The CDR3 DNA reads as TGTGCCTGGAGTAGTGCGACAGGGCTCCGTCTGAACACCGGGGAGCTGTTTTTT. It encodes CAWSSATGLRLNTGELFF.

The CDR3 DNA follows: TGCAGCGTTAAGGACAGGCCCGGGTCCTACGAGCAGTACTTC. This gives the protein CSVKDRPGSYEQYF. The V call is TRBV29-1, the J call TRBJ2-7; 7 nucleotides match TRBD1. Per the germline V gene, CDR1 is SQVTM and CDR2 is ANQGSEA. This CDR3 has 14 residues. V shed 5 bases and J 1 base; nucleotides not matched to a gene: 8.

The V gene is TRBV19, the J gene TRBJ1-5; D is possibly TRBD1 (6 bases). Looked up from germline, CDR1 is LNHDA and CDR2 is SQIVND (reference sequence). Deletions cut 3 bases from V and 0 bases from J, with 12 bases between. There are 16 residues in the CDR3. CDR3 nucleotide sequence: TGTGCCAGTAGTATTGAACAGGGCTATAGCAATCAGCCCCAGCATTTT. Translation: CASSIEQGYSNQPQHF.

This clone has more than one count but fewer than ten. This chain links TRBV5-1 with TRBJ2-6, with D uncertain. V dropped 2 bases and J dropped 2 bases, with 20 bases sitting between them. Germline loops: CDR1 SGHRS, CDR2 YFSETQ. This CDR3 has 19 amino acids. The CDR3 region is CASSFWSTVSSPGANVLTF. CDR3 sequence (DNA): TGCGCCAGCAGCTTTTGGTCCACAGTTAGCTCGCCTGGGGCCAACGTCCTGACTTTC. Variable domain in full (rest from reference TRBV5-1 and TRBJ2-6): KAGVTQTPRYLIKTRGQQVTLSCSPISGHRSVSWYQQTPGQGLQFLFEYFSETQRNKGNFPGRFSGRQFSNSRSEMNVSTLELGDSALYLCASSFWSTVSSPGANVLTFGAGSRLTVL.

The chain employs TRBV29-1 and TRBJ2-7; weak D call: TRBD1 (5 bases). V lost 4 bases and J 6 bases, leaving 19 bases between the germline ends. Germline lookup yields CDR1 SQVTM and CDR2 ANQGSEA. The CDR3 loop spans 14 amino acids. CDR3 bases: TGCAGCGTTGTAGTGACTGGGGCGAACGGCGAGCAGTACTTC. It codes for CSVVVTGANGEQYF.

The rearrangement uses TRBV29-1 and TRBJ2-3; the D gene is possibly TRBD2 (6 bases). Germline V gene sequence: CDR1 SQVTM, CDR2 ANQGSEA. The CDR3 is made up of 12 amino acids. The V end lost 6 bases, the J end lost 2 bases, and 9 bases lay between the germline ends. This CDR3 reads CSVGGATDTQYF. The CDR3 DNA is TGCAGCGTGGGGGGAGCCACAGATACGCAGTATTTT.

This clone was counted only a few times. The junction departs from germline at one end; a sequencing error may be responsible. The chain employs TRBV6-5 and TRBJ2-7; the D gene is possibly TRBD1 (6 bases). Looked up from germline, CDR1 is MNHEY and CDR2 is SVGAGI. This CDR3 spans 12 amino acids. CDR3 region: CASRQRGQLLHF. CDR3 nucleotide sequence: TGTGCCAGCAGGCAACGAGGACAGCTCCTCCACTTC.

This clone turned up a few times. The chain has TRBV9 and TRBJ2-4, with TRBD2 identical over 12 bases. This CDR3 contains 14 residues. The J segment lost 9 bases and the V segment lost 4 bases, leaving 5 bases of the junction unmatched. The germline V gene encodes CDR1 SGDLS and CDR2 YYNGEE. CDR3 DNA sequence: TGTGCCAGCAGCCCCAGACTAGCGGGGGTCATTCAGTACTTC. This gives the protein CASSPRLAGVIQYF. The full variable domain, rest sourced from reference TRBV9 and TRBJ2-4, is DSGVTQTPKHLITATGQRVTLRCSPRSGDLSVYWYQQSLDQGLQFLIQYYNGEERAKGNILERFSAQQFPDLHSELNLSSLELGDSALYFCASSPRLAGVIQYFGAGTRLSVL.

The gene calls are TRBV15 and TRBJ2-1; D possibly uses TRBD1 or TRBD2 (5 bases each). The length of the CDR3 is 12 residues. Trimming cost V 1 base and J 8 bases, with 6 bases left between them. From germline, CDR1 is LNHNV and CDR2 YYDKDF (reference sequence). CDR3 nucleotide sequence: TGTGCCACCAGCAGAGTGGGGGATGAGCAGTTCTTC. It yields the protein CATSRVGDEQFF.

There are a few counts of this clone. The chain employs TRBV29-1 and TRBJ2-1; a possible D gene is TRBD2 (5 bases). The CDR3 has 16 amino acids. V was trimmed by 1 base and J by 1 base, leaving 14 bases between them. CDR1 SQVTM and CDR2 ANQGSEA come from the germline V gene. CDR3 region: CSVEVIRPGSYNEQFF. The CDR3, as DNA: TGCAGCGTTGAAGTGATCCGTCCGGGGTCCTACAATGAGCAGTTCTTC.

This clone was recorded a few times. The chain links TRBV15 to TRBJ1-2; D uncertain. Germline V gene sequence: CDR1 LNHNV, CDR2 YYDKDF (reference sequence). V was clipped by 3 bases and J by 2 bases, with 10 bases between them. CDR3 size: 14 residues. The CDR3 reads CATSRTGRNYGYTF. The CDR3 DNA is TGTGCCACCAGCAGGACCGGGAGGAACTATGGCTACACCTTC.

A few counts support this clone. The chain employs TRBV29-1 and TRBJ2-7, with D hard to call. Between the trimmed V and J ends, which lost 4 bases and 2 bases, there was a span of 9 bases. This CDR3 is 12 amino acids long. Per the germline V gene, CDR1 is SQVTM and CDR2 is ANQGSEA. CDR3 sequence: CSVGKTTYEQYF. DNA for the CDR3: TGCAGCGTTGGAAAGACCACCTACGAGCAGTACTTC.

J is TRBJ2-3 and V is TRBV29-1; no reliable D call. Germline loops: CDR1 SQVTM, CDR2 ANQGSEA. The CDR3 runs to 14 residues. V was cut by 5 bases and J by 2 bases, with 14 bases left in between. CDR3 in DNA: TGCAGCGTTTTGGGATCTTTTGACACAGATACGCAGTATTTT. Its protein is CSVLGSFDTDTQYF.

The V gene is TRBV5-6, the J gene TRBJ1-5; D gene ambiguous. Germline V gene sequence: CDR1 SGHDT, CDR2 YYEEEE. Trimming removed 2 bases at V and 2 bases at J, with 8 bases between. There are 14 residues in the CDR3. The CDR3 coding sequence is TGTGCCAGCAGCTTAAGGTGGGGCAATCAGCCCCAGCATTTT. Translating gives CASSLRWGNQPQHF. Based on the CDR3 plus reference TRBV5-6 and TRBJ1-5, the full variable domain is DAGVTQSPTHLIKTRGQQVTLRCSPKSGHDTVSWYQQALGQGPQFIFQYYEEEERQRGNFPDRFSGHQFPNYSSELNVNALLLGDSALYLCASSLRWGNQPQHFGDGTRLSIL.

CDR3 DNA sequence: TGCGCCAGCAGCACGACAGTGAACACTGAAGCTTTCTTT. Amino acids: CASSTTVNTEAFF. The chain combines TRBV5-1 with TRBJ1-1, with D possibly TRBD1 on 5 matching bases. Between the trimmed V and J ends, which lost 4 bases and 0 bases, there was a span of 7 bases. The CDR3 length is 13 residues. Germline assignment: CDR1 SGHRS and CDR2 YFSETQ.

The rearrangement joins TRBV29-1 to TRBJ1-2; 8 bases line up with TRBD1. CDR1 and CDR2 (germline): SQVTM, ANQGSEA. V lost 0 bases and J lost 8; bases outside the gene matches: 2. The CDR3 runs 12 residues. CDR3 region: CSVEDRDRGYTF. The DNA for the CDR3 is TGCAGCGTTGAAGACCGGGACAGGGGCTACACCTTC.

This chain uses TRBV7-3 with TRBJ1-2, with D perhaps TRBD1 (6 bases). This CDR3 has 13 residues. Germline loops: CDR1 SGHTA, CDR2 FQGTGA. V lost 3 bases to trimming and J lost 5 bases, with 10 bases between them. In DNA form, the CDR3 reads TGTGCCAGCAGCTTGTCGGACAGATATGGCTACACCTTC. Protein product: CASSLSDRYGYTF.

This clone showed up just a few times. The chain has TRBV27 and TRBJ1-2, with D uncertain. CDR1 and CDR2 (germline): MNHEY, SMNVEV (reference sequence). This CDR3 region has 13 residues. Trimming removed 6 bases from V and 5 bases from J, with 13 bases in between. DNA of the CDR3: TGTGCCAGCAGGCCGAGGGCTGGTTATGGCTACACCTTC. Protein sequence: CASRPRAGYGYTF.

For this clone: Other nucleotide sequences in the sample specify the same CDR3. The chain uses TRBV5-1 and TRBJ2-5; maybe TRBD1 (5 bases). The V gene's germline CDR1 is SGHRS and CDR2 YFSETQ. The CDR3 spans 14 residues. V was pared by 0 bases and J by 5 bases, with 11 bases between. The CDR3: CASSLGQGAETQYF. CDR3 bases: TGCGCCAGCAGCTTGGGTCAGGGCGCGGAGACCCAGTACTTC.